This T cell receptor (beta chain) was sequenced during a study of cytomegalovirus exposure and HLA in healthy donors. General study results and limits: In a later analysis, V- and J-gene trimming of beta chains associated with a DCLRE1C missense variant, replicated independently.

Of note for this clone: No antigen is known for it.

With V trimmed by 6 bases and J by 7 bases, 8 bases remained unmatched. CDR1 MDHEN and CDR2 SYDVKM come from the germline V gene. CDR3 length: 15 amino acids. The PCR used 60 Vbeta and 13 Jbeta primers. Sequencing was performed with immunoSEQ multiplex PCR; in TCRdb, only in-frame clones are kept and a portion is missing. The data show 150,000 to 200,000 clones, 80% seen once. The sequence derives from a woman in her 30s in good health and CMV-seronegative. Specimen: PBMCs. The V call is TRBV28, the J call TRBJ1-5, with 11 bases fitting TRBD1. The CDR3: CASSPRTGGRQPQHF. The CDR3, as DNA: TGTGCCAGCAGCCCTAGGACAGGGGGCAGACAGCCCCAGCATTTT.